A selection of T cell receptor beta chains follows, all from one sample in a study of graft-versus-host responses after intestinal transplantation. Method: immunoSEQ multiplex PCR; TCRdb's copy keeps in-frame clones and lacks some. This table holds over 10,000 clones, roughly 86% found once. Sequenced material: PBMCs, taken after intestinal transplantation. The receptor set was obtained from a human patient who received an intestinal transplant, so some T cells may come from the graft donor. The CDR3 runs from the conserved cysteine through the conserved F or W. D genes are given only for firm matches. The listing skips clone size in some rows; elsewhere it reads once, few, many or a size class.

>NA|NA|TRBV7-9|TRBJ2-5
CASSQAVGVQEIQYF
TGTGCCAGCAGCCAAGCGGTTGGGGTTCAAGAGATCCAGTACTTC
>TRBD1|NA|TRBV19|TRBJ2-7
CASSGTGSSYEQYF
TGTGCCAGTAGCGGGACAGGGAGCTCCTACGAGCAGTACTTC
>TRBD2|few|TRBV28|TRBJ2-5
CASSRRTSGSLGRETQYF
TGTGCCAGCAGCCGGAGGACTAGCGGGAGCCTCGGGAGGGAGACCCAGTACTTC
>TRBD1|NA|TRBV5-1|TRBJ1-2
CASSSGTALYGYTF
TGCGCCAGCAGCTCCGGGACAGCTCTATATGGCTACACCTTC
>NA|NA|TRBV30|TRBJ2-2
CAVNRMNTGELFF
TGTGCCGTCAACAGGATGAACACCGGGGAGCTGTTTTTT
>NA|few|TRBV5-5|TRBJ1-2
CASSLGSNNLASNYGYTF
TGTGCCAGCAGCTTGGGCTCCAATAACCTGGCGTCGAACTATGGCTACACCTTC
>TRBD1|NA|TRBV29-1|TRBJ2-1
CSVEDRVLYNEQFF
TGCAGCGTGGAAGACAGGGTCCTTTACAATGAGCAGTTCTTC
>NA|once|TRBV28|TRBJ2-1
CASSLARDNPTREQFF
TGTGCCAGCAGTTTAGCTAGGGACAATCCTACAAGGGAGCAGTTCTTC
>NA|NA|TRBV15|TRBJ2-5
CATSRLGAGETQYF
TGTGCCACCAGCAGGTTAGGGGCGGGGGAGACCCAGTACTTC
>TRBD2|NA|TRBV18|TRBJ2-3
CASSPTGLALSTDTQYF
TGTGCCAGCTCACCAACCGGACTAGCGCTGAGCACAGATACGCAGTATTTT
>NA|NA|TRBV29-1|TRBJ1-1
CSVVPGNTEAFF
TGCAGCGTTGTTCCAGGGAATACTGAAGCTTTCTTT
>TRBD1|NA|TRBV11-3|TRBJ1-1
CASGTGGAGTEAFF
TGTGCCAGCGGGACAGGGGGCGCAGGGACTGAAGCTTTCTTT
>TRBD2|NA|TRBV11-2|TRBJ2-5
CASSLELAGGETQYF
TGTGCCAGCAGCTTAGAACTAGCGGGAGGAGAGACCCAGTACTTC
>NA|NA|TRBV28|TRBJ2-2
CASSFALYTGELFF
TGTGCCAGCAGTTTTGCCCTCTACACCGGGGAGCTGTTTTTT
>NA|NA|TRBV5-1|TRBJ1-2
CASRLGQGNYGYTF
TGCGCCAGTAGGTTGGGACAAGGAAACTATGGCTACACCTTC
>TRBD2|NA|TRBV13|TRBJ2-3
CASSPEGTSGRSTDTQYF
TGTGCCAGCAGCCCCGAAGGGACTAGCGGGAGGAGCACAGATACGCAGTATTTT
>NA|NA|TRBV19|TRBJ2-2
CASSIPRDTGELFF
TGTGCCAGTAGTATTCCCAGGGACACCGGGGAGCTGTTTTTT
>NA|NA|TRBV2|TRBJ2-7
CASSVGTPGEQYF
TGTGCCAGCAGTGTAGGTACCCCGGGGGAGCAGTACTTC
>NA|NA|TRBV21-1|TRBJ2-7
CASSLVGDEQYF
TGTGCCAGCAGCTTGGTTGGAGACGAGCAGTACTTC
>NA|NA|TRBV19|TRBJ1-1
CASSIGLGRAPTEAFF
TGTGCCAGTAGTATAGGCTTGGGGAGGGCTCCTACTGAAGCTTTCTTT
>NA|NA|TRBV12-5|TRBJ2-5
CASGLGTGLGETQYF
TGTGCTAGTGGTTTGGGTACGGGGTTAGGAGAGACCCAGTACTTC
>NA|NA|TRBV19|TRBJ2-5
CASNSQGRETQYF
TGTGCCAGTAATAGTCAGGGTCGAGAGACCCAGTACTTC
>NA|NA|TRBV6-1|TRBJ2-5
CASTLAGLGETQYF
TGTGCCAGCACCCTCGCGGGGCTCGGGGAGACCCAGTACTTC
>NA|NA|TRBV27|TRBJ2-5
CASSLGEAQYF
TGTGCCAGCAGTTTAGGGGAGGCCCAGTACTTC
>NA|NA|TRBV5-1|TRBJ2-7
CASSLTPHYEQYF
TGCGCCAGCAGCTTGACCCCGCACTACGAGCAGTACTTC
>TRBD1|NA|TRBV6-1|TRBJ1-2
CASRDRGRLDGYTF
TGTGCCAGCAGGGACAGGGGGCGGTTAGATGGCTACACCTTC
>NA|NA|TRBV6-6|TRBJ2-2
CASTNDRNTGELFF
TGTGCCAGCACCAACGACAGGAACACCGGGGAGCTGTTTTTT
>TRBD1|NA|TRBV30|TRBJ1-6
CAWSGQGQHNSPLHF
TGTGCCTGGAGCGGACAGGGTCAACATAATTCACCCCTCCACTTT